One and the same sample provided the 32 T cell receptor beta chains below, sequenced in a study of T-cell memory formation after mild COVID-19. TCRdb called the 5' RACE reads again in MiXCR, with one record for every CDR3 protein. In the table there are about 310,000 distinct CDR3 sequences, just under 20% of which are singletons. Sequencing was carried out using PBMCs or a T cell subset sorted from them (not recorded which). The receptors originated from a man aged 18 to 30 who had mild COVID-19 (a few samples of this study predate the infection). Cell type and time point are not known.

The CDR3 DNA reads as TGTGCCAGCAGTGAGACGGCGGGACTCCCCCTCGAGCAGTACTTC. Protein product: CASSETAGLPLEQYF. The gene calls are TRBV6-5 and TRBJ2-7, with a weak D call TRBD2 (6 bases). V was pared by 5 bases and J by 6 bases, with 20 bases between. The CDR3 runs 15 residues. Germline V gives CDR1 MNHEY, CDR2 SVGAGI.

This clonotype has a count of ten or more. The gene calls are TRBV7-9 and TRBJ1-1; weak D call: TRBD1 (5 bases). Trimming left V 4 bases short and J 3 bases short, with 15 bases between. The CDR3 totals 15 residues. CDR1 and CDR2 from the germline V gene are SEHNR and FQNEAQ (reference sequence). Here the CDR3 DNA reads TGTGCCAGCAGCTCTCGTGGGACGTTAGACACTGAAGCTTTCTTT. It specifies CASSSRGTLDTEAFF.

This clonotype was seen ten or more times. This CDR3 reads CASSPTGGLSETQYF. The DNA for the CDR3 is TGTGCCAGCAGCCCGACAGGAGGGTTGTCAGAGACCCAGTACTTC. The chain carries TRBV7-2 and TRBJ2-5, with D perhaps matching TRBD1 or TRBD2 (6 bases each). V was trimmed by 5 bases and J by 4 bases, leaving 17 bases between them. Germline-derived CDR1 and CDR2 are SGHTA and FQGNSA. The CDR3 sequence is 15 residues long.

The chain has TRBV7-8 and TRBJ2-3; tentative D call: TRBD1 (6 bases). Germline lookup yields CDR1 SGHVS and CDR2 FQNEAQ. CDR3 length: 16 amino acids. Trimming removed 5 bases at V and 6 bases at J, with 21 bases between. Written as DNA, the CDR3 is TGTGCCAGCAGCCCCCGTGGACAGTCGTTGGGGGATACGCAGTATTTT. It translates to CASSPRGQSLGDTQYF.

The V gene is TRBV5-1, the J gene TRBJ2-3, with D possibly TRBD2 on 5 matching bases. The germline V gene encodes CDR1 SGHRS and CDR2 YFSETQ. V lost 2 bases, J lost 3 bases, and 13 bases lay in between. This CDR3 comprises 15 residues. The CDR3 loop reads CASSFLVGGTDTQYF. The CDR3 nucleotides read TGCGCCAGCAGCTTTTTGGTAGGAGGAACAGATACGCAGTATTTT.

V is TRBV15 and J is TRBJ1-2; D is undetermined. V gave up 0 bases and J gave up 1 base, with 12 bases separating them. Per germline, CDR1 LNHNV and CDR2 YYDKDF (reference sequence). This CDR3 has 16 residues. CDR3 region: CATSRDGVTSNYGYTF. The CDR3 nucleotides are TGTGCCACCAGCAGAGATGGGGTAACGAGTAACTATGGCTACACCTTC.

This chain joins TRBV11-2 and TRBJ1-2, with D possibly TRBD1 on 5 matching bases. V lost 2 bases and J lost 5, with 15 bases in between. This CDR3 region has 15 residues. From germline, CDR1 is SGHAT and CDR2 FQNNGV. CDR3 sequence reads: CASSLYLGDPYGYTF. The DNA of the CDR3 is TGTGCCAGCAGCTTATATTTGGGGGATCCGTATGGCTACACCTTC.

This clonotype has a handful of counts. The CDR3, as DNA: TGTGCCAGCTCACACCGGGTCGGCTACGAGCAGTACGTC. It translates to CASSHRVGYEQYV. The chain carries TRBV27 and TRBJ2-7, with D hard to call. Trimming pared 8 bases from V and 3 bases from J, leaving 14 bases between. Germline lookup yields CDR1 MNHEY and CDR2 SMNVEV (reference sequence). This CDR3 has 13 residues.

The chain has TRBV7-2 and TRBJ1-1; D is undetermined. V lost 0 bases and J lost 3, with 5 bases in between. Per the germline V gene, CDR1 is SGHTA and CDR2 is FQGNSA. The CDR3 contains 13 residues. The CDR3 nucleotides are TGTGCCAGCAGCTTAGCGGATTACACTGAAGCTTTCTTT. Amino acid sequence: CASSLADYTEAFF.

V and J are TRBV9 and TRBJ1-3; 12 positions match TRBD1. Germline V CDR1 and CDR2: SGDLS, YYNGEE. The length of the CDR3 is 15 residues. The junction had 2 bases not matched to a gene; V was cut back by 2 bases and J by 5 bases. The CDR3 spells CASSVGDRGRNTIYF. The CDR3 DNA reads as TGTGCCAGCAGCGTCGGGGACAGGGGGCGAAACACCATATATTTT.

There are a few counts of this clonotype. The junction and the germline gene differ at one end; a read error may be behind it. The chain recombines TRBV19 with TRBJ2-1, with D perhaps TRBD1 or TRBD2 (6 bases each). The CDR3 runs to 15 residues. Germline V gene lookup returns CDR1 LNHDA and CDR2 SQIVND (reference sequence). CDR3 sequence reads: CASSRGGGDYNGQFF. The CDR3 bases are TGTGCCAGTAGTAGAGGAGGGGGAGACTACAATGGGCAGTTCTTC.

CDR3 DNA: TGTGCCAGCAGCGCGCGACAGTACACCGGGGAGCTGTTTTTT. Its protein is CASSARQYTGELFF. The chain has TRBV9 and TRBJ2-2; possible D gene TRBD1, 5 bases. Germline V CDR1 and CDR2: SGDLS, YYNGEE. This CDR3 region has 14 residues. The V end lost 3 bases, the J end lost 3 bases, and 9 bases lay between the germline ends.

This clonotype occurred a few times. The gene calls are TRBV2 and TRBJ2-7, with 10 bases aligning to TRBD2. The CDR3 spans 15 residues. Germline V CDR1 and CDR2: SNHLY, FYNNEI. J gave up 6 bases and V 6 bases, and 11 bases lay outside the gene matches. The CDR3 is CASRENLAGVGEQYF. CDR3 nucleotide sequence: TGTGCCAGCAGGGAGAATCTAGCGGGGGTAGGCGAGCAGTACTTC. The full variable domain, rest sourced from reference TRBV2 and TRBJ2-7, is EPEVTQTPSHQVTQMGQEVILRCVPISNHLYFYWYRQILGQKVEFLVSFYNNEISEKSEIFDDQFSVERPDGSNFTLKIRSTKLEDSAMYFCASRENLAGVGEQYFGPGTRLTVT.

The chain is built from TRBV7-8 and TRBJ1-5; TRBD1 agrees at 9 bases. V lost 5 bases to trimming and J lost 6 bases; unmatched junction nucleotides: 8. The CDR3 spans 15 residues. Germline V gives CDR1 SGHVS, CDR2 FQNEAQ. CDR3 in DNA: TGTGCCAGCAGCCCCCACAGGGGGCCAGGTCAGCCCCAGCATTTT. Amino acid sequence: CASSPHRGPGQPQHF.

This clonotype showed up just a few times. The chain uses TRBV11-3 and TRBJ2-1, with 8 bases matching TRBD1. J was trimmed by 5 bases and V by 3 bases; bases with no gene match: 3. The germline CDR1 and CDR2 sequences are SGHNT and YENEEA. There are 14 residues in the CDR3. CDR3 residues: CASSFWTGNNEQFF. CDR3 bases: TGTGCCAGCAGCTTTTGGACAGGGAACAATGAGCAGTTCTTC.

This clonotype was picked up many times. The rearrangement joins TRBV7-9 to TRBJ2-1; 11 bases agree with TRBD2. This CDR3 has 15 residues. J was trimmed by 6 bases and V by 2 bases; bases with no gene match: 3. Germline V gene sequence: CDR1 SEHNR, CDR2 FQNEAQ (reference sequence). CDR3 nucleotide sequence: TGTGCCAGCAGCTTACTAGCGGGGGGCCCCAATGAGCAGTTCTTC. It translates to CASSLLAGGPNEQFF.

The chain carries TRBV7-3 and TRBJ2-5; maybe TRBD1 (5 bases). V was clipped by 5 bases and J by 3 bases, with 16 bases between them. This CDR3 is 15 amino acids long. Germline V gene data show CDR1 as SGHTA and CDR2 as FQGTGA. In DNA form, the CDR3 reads TGTGCCAGCAGCCAGGAACCAGGGATGAAAGAGACCCAGTACTTC. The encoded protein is CASSQEPGMKETQYF.

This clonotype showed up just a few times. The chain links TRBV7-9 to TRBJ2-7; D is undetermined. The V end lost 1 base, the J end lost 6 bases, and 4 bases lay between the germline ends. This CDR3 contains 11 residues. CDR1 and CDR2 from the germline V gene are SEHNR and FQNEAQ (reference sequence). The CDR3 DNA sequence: TGTGCCAGCAGCTTAGAATTCGAGCAGTACTTC. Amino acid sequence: CASSLEFEQYF.

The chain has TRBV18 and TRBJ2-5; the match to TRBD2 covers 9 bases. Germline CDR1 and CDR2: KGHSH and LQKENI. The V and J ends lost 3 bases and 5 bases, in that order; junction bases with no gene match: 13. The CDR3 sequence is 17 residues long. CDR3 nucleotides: TGTGCCAGCTCACCGACGGCGGGGGGGGTCGCCTTGGAGACCCAGTACTTC. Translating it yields CASSPTAGGVALETQYF.

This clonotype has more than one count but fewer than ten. CDR3 amino acids: CASNREVPGANVLTF. The CDR3 nucleotides read TGTGCCAGCAACAGGGAGGTTCCTGGGGCCAACGTCCTGACTTTC. V is TRBV9 and J is TRBJ2-6; D might be TRBD1 or TRBD2, each matching 6 bases. V was clipped by 6 bases and J by 2 bases, with 12 bases between them. CDR1 and CDR2 from the germline V gene are SGDLS and YYNGEE. The CDR3 runs to 15 residues.

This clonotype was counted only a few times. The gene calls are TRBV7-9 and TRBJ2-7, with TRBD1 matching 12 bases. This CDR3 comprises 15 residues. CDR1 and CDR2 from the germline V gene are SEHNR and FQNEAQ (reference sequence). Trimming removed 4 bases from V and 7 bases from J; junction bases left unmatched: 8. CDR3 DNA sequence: TGTGCCAGCAGCTCACTGGGACAGGGGGCGGAGGAGCAGTACTTC. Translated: CASSSLGQGAEEQYF.

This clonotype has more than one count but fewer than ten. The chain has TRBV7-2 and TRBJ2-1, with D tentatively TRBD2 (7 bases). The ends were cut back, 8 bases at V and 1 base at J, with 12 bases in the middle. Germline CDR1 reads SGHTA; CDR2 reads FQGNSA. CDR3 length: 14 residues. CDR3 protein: CASQGGASYNEQFF. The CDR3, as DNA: TGTGCCAGCCAAGGGGGGGCGTCCTACAATGAGCAGTTCTTC.

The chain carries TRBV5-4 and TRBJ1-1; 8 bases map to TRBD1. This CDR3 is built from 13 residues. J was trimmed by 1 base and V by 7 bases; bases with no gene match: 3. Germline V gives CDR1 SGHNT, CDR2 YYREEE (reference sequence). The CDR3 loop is CASLGQANTEAFF. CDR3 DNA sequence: TGTGCCAGCTTGGGACAGGCGAACACTGAAGCTTTCTTT.

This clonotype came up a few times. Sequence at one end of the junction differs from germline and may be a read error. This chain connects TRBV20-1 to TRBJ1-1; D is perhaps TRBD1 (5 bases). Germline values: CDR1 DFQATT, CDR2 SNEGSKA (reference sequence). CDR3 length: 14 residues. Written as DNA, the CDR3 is TGCAGTGCTAGAGGTGGGACTTTTGAACACTCAGGGCTCTTT. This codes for CSARGGTFEHSGLF.

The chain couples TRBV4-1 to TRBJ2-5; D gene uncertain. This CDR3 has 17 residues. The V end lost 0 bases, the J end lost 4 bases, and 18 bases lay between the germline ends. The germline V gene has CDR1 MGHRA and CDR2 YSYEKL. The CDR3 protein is CASSQDPSGVMRETQYF. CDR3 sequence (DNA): TGCGCCAGCAGCCAAGATCCTAGTGGCGTAATGCGAGAGACCCAGTACTTC.

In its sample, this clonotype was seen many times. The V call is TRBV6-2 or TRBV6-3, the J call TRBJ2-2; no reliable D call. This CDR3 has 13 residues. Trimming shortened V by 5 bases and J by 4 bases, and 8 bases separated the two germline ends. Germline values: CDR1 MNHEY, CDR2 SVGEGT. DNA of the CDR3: TGTGCCAGCAGTGCCCGCCCCACCGGGGAGCTGTTTTTT. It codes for CASSARPTGELFF.

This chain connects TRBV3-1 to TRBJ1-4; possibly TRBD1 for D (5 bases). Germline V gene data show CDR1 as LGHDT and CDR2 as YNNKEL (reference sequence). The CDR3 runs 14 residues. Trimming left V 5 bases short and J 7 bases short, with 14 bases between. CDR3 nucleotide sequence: TGTGCCAGCAGCTCCCGGGACGCAGGTGAAAAACTGTTTTTT. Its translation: CASSSRDAGEKLFF. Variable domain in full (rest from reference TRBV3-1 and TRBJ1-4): DTAVSQTPKYLVTQMGNDKSIKCEQNLGHDTMYWYKQDSKKFLKIMFSYNNKELIINETVPNRFSPKSPDKAHLNLHINSLELGDSAVYFCASSSRDAGEKLFFGSGTQLSVL.

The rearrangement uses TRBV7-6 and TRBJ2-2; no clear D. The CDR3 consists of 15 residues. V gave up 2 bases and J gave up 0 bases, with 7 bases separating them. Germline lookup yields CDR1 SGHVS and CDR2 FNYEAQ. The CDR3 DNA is TGTGCCAGCAGCTTAAGCGCGTCGAACACCGGGGAGCTGTTTTTT. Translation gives CASSLSASNTGELFF.

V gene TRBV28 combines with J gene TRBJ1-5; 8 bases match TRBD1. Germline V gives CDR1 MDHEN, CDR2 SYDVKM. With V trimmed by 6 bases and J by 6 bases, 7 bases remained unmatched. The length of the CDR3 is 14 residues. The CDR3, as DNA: TGTGCCAGCAGGCCCGGGACAGGCATTCAGCCCCAGCATTTT. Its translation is CASRPGTGIQPQHF. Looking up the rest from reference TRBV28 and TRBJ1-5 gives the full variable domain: DVKVTQSSRYLVKRTGEKVFLECVQDMDHENMFWYRQDPGLGLRLIYFSYDVKMKEKGDIPEGYSVSREKKERFSLILESASTNQTSMYLCASRPGTGIQPQHFGDGTRLSIL.

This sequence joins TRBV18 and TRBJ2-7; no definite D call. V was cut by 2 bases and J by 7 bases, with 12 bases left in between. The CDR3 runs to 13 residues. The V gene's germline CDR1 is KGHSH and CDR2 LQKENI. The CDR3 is CASSPSDGREQYV. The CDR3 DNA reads TGTGCCAGCTCACCATCCGACGGGCGGGAGCAGTACGTC.

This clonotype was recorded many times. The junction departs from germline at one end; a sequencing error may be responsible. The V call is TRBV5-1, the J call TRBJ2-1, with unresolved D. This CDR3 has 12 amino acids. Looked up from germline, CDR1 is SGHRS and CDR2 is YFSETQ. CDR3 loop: CASSLALNEQFF. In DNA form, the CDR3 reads TGTGCCAGCAGCTTAGCACTCAATGAGCAGTTCTTC.

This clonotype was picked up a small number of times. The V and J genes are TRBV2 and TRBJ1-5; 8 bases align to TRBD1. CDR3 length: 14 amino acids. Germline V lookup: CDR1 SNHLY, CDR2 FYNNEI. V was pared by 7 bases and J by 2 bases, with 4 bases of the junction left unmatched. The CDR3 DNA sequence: TGTGCCAGCAACCAGGGGGCGCGCAATCAGCCCCAGCATTTT. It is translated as CASNQGARNQPQHF. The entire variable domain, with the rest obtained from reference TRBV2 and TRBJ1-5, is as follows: EPEVTQTPSHQVTQMGQEVILRCVPISNHLYFYWYRQILGQKVEFLVSFYNNEISEKSEIFDDQFSVERPDGSNFTLKIRSTKLEDSAMYFCASNQGARNQPQHFGDGTRLSIL.